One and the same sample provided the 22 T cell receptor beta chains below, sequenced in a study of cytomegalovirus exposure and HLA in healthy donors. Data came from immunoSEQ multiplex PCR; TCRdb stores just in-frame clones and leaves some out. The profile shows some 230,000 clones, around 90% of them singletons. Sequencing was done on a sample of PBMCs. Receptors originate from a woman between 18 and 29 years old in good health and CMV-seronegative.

The chain's CDR3 is CASRGGQGNQPQHF. The CDR3 DNA follows: TGTGCCAGCAGGGGTGGACAGGGCAATCAGCCCCAGCATTTT. V and J are TRBV2 and TRBJ1-5; 7 positions agree with TRBD1. The CDR3 length is 14 residues. V lost 6 bases and J lost 2; bases outside the gene matches: 4. Per germline, CDR1 SNHLY and CDR2 FYNNEI.

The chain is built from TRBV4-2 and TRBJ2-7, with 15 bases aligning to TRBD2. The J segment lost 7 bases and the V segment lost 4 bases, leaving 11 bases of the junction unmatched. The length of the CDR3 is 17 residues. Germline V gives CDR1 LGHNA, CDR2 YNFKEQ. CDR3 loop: CASSLARTSGRAREQYF. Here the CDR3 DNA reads TGTGCCAGCAGCCTAGCCCGGACTAGCGGGAGGGCACGGGAGCAGTACTTC.

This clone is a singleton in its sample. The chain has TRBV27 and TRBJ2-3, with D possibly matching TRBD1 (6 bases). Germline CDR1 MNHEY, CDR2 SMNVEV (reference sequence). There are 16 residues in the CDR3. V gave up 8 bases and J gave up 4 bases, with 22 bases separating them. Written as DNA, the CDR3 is TGTGCCAGCTCAAAGTCACAGGGTAAAATCTCAGATACGCAGTATTTT. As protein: CASSKSQGKISDTQYF.

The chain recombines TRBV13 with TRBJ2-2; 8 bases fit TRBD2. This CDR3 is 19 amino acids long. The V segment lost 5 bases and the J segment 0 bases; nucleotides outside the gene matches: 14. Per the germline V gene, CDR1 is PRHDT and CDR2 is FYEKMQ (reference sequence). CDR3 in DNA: TGTGCCAGCAGCGTCCTAAGTCTAGCGGGCCCTACGAACACCGGGGAGCTGTTTTTT. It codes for CASSVLSLAGPTNTGELFF.

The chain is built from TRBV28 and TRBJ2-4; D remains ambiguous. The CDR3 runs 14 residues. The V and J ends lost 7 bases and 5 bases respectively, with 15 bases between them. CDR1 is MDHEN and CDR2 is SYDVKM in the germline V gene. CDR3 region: CASTFTQPQNIQYF. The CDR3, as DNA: TGTGCCAGCACTTTCACACAACCACAAAACATTCAGTACTTC.

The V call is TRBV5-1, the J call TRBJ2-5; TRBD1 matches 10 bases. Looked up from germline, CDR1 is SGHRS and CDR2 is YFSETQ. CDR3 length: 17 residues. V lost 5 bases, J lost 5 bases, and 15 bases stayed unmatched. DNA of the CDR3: TGCGCCAGCAGTTTTACCCAGTCCTGGGGACAGGGGGAGACCCAGTACTTC. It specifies CASSFTQSWGQGETQYF.

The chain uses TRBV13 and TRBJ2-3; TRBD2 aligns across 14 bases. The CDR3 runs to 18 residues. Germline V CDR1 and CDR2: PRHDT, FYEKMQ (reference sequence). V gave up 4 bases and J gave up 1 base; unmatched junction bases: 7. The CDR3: CASSSRTSGRTRTDTQYF. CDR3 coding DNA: TGTGCCAGCAGCTCACGGACTAGCGGGAGGACACGCACAGATACGCAGTATTTT.

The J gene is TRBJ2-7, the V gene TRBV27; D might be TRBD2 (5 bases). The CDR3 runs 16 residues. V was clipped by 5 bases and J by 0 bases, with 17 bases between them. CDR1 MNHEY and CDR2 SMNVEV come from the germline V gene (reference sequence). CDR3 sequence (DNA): TGTGCCAGCAGTCCGAACGGGGTTGGGATCTCCTACGAGCAGTACTTC. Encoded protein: CASSPNGVGISYEQYF.

The CDR3 DNA follows: TGTGCCAGTAGTGGAGGGTCGTATAGTCAGCCCCAGCATTTT. Translation: CASSGGSYSQPQHF. This rearrangement joins TRBV19 to TRBJ1-5; D not certain. V lost 5 bases and J lost 6, with 14 bases in between. There are 14 residues in the CDR3. Germline V gene lookup returns CDR1 LNHDA and CDR2 SQIVND (reference sequence).

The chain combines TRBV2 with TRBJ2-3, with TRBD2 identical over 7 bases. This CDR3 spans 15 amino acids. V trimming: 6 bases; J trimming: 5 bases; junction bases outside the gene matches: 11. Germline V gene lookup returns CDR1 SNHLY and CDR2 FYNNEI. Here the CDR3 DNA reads TGTGCCAGCAGGAGGAGACTAGCCCCTGGAGATACGCAGTATTTT. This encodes CASRRRLAPGDTQYF.

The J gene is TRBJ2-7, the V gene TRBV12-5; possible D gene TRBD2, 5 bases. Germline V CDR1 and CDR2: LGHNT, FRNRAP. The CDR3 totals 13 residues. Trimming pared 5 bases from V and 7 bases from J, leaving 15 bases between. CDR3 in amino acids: CASGPGLAGEQYF. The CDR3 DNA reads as TGTGCTAGTGGTCCAGGCCTAGCTGGTGAGCAGTACTTC.

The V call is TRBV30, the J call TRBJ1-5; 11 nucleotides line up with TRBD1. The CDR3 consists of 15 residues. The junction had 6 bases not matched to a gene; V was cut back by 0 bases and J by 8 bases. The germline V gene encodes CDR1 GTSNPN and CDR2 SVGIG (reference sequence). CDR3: CAWSVGTGGFKPQHF. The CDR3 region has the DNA TGTGCCTGGAGTGTAGGGACAGGGGGTTTTAAGCCCCAGCATTTT.

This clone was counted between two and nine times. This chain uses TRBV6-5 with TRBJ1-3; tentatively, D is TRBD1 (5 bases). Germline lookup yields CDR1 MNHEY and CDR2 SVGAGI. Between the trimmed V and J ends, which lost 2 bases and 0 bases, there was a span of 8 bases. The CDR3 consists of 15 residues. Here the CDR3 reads CASSYGRASGNTIYF. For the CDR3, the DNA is TGTGCCAGCAGTTACGGCAGGGCCTCTGGAAACACCATATATTTT.

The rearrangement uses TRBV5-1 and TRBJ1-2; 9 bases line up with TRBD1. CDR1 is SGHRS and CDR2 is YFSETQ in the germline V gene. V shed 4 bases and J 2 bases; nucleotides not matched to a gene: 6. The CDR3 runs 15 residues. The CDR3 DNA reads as TGCGCCAGCAGCGTCGGGACAGGGACCAACTATGGCTACACCTTC. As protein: CASSVGTGTNYGYTF.

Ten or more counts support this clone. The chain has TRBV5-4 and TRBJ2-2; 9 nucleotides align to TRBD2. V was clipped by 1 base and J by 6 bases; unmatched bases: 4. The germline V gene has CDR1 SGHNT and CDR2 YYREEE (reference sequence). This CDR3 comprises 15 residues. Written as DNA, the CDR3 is TGTGCCAGCAGCTTGAGCGGGAGGTCGTCCGGGGAGCTGTTTTTT. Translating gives CASSLSGRSSGELFF. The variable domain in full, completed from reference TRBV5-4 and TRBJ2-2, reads ETGVTQSPTHLIKTRGQQVTLRCSSQSGHNTVSWYQQALGQGPQFIFQYYREEENGRGNFPPRFSGLQFPNYSSELNVNALELDDSALYLCASSLSGRSSGELFFGEGSRLTVL.

CDR3 in amino acids: CASSSFDRPGANVLTF. CDR3 nucleotides: TGTGCCAGCAGCTCCTTCGACAGGCCGGGGGCCAACGTCCTGACTTTC. The J gene is TRBJ2-6, the V gene TRBV7-3; the D gene is possibly TRBD1 (6 bases). The germline CDR1 and CDR2 sequences are SGHTA and FQGTGA. V was trimmed by 4 bases and J by 4 bases, leaving 14 bases between them. The CDR3 length is 16 residues.

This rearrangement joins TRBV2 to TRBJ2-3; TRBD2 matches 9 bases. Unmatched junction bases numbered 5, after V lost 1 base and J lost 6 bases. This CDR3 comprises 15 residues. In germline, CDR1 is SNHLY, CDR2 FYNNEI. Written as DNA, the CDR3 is TGTGCCAGCAGTGAAGTACTAGCGGGCGTTGATACGCAGTATTTT. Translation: CASSEVLAGVDTQYF.

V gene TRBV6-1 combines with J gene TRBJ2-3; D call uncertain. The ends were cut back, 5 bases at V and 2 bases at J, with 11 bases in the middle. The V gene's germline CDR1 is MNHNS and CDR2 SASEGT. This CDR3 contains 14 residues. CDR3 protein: CASSLMRHTDTQYF. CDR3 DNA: TGTGCCAGCAGTTTGATGCGTCACACAGATACGCAGTATTTT.

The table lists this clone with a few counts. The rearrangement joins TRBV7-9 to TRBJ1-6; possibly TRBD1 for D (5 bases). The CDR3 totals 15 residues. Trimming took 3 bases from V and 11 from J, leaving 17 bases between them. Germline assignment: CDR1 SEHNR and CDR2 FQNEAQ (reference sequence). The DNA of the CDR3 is TGTGCCAGCAGCTTCTCCTCATCAGGGAAAGCACCCCTCCACTTT. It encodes CASSFSSSGKAPLHF.

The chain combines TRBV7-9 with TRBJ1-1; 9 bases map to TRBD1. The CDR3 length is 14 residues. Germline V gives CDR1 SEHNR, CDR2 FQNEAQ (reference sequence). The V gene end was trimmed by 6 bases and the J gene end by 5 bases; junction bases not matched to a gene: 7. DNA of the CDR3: TGTGCCAGCAGTTCAGGGACAGGGTGGACTGAAGCTTTCTTT. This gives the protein CASSSGTGWTEAFF.

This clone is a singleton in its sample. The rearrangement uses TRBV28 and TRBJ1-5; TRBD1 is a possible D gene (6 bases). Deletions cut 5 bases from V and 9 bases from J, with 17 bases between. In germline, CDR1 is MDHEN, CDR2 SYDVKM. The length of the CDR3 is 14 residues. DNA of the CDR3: TGTGCCAGCAGTATTCATTATCAGGGGTCGCCCCAGCATTTT. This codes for CASSIHYQGSPQHF.

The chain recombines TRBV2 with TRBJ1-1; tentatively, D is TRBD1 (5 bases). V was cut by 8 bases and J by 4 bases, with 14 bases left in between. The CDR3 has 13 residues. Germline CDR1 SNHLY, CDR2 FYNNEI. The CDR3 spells CASHDQGSTEAFF. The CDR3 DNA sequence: TGTGCCAGCCACGACCAGGGTTCCACTGAAGCTTTCTTT.